Presented here are 17 T cell receptor beta chains from one specimen sequenced in a study of sequential checkpoint blockade in melanoma. TCRdb's copy holds only in-frame clones and misses some; the assay was immunoSEQ multiplex PCR. Among 17,000 or so clones listed, 65% to 80% were seen once. As for treatment: randomized to nivolumab then ipilimumab (arm A) or the reverse (arm B). The sample here was CD8+ T cells sorted from blood (inferred from file names), taken from a patient given nivolumab and ipilimumab in sequence. The receptors shown here come from a human donor with melanoma.

In its sample, this clone was seen a few times. The genes are TRBV5-4 and TRBJ2-7; 11 bases are a match to TRBD1. J was trimmed by 5 bases and V by 4 bases; bases with no gene match: 8. The CDR3 is 15 amino acids. The germline CDR1 and CDR2 sequences are SGHNT and YYREEE (reference sequence). The CDR3 spells CASSLGTGGSDEQYF. The CDR3 DNA is TGTGCCAGCAGCCTTGGGACAGGGGGAAGTGACGAGCAGTACTTC.

The V call is TRBV11-2, the J call TRBJ2-2, with D tentatively TRBD1 (7 bases). Trimming shortened V by 5 bases and J by 4 bases, and 14 bases separated the two germline ends. Per the germline V gene, CDR1 is SGHAT and CDR2 is FQNNGV. The CDR3 runs to 15 residues. The CDR3 region has the DNA TGTGCCAGCAGCCCCTGGAGGGGGCCCACCGGGGAGCTGTTTTTT. Protein: CASSPWRGPTGELFF.

The CDR3 DNA sequence: TGTGCCAGCAGCTTAGGCCAGGGAGGGACAGATACGCAGTATTTT. It yields the protein CASSLGQGGTDTQYF. The gene calls are TRBV7-9 and TRBJ2-3, with 7 nucleotides matching TRBD2. CDR1 is SEHNR and CDR2 is FQNEAQ in the germline V gene (reference sequence). Germline trimming cut 1 base from V and 3 bases from J; bases unmatched to any gene: 4. This CDR3 has 15 amino acids.

V and J are TRBV18 and TRBJ2-3, with 7 bases fitting TRBD1. Trimming took 2 bases from V and 1 from J; bases not matched to a gene: 12. The CDR3 consists of 18 residues. From germline, CDR1 is KGHSH and CDR2 LQKENI. CDR3 in amino acids: CASSPRGPVGGRTDTQYF. DNA for the CDR3: TGTGCCAGCTCACCAAGGGGGCCGGTTGGTGGGCGCACAGATACGCAGTATTTT.

Relative to its sample, this clone is medium-sized. Here the CDR3 reads CASSQGLAGLDTQYF. Here the CDR3 DNA reads TGTGCCAGCAGCCAAGGACTAGCGGGGCTAGATACGCAGTATTTT. The rearrangement uses TRBV4-2 and TRBJ2-3; 11 bases align to TRBD2. Trimming at V came to 1 base and at J to 5 bases, leaving 2 bases not matched to a gene. The CDR3 is 15 amino acids. Per germline, CDR1 LGHNA and CDR2 YNFKEQ.

The rearrangement links TRBV11-2 to TRBJ2-7, with D perhaps matching TRBD2 (5 bases). The CDR3 has 14 residues. Deletions cut 3 bases from V and 7 bases from J, with 16 bases between. Germline loops: CDR1 SGHAT, CDR2 FQNNGV. CDR3 residues: CASSFAGGRREQYF. The DNA for the CDR3 is TGTGCCAGCAGCTTTGCCGGAGGCCGGAGGGAGCAGTACTTC.

This clone was recorded only once. V and J are TRBV4-3 and TRBJ1-1; D unclear. Trimming took off 0 bases at V and 1 base at J, with 12 bases between the two ends. The germline gives CDR1 LGHNA, CDR2 YSLEER. This CDR3 is 16 amino acids long. The chain's CDR3 is CASSQDSEGRNTEAFF. CDR3 sequence (DNA): TGCGCCAGCAGCCAAGATTCGGAGGGAAGGAACACTGAAGCTTTCTTT.

This clone was counted between two and nine times. The chain carries TRBV5-4 and TRBJ2-1, with 10 positions matching TRBD2. V trimming: 4 bases; J trimming: 0 bases; junction bases outside the gene matches: 7. The CDR3 is 17 amino acids. Germline V CDR1 and CDR2: SGHNT, YYREEE (reference sequence). This CDR3 reads CASSPMGLASSYNEQFF. DNA for the CDR3: TGTGCCAGCAGCCCGATGGGACTAGCGAGCTCCTACAATGAGCAGTTCTTC.

V is TRBV12-5 and J is TRBJ2-2; D is possibly TRBD1 (5 bases). Germline lookup yields CDR1 LGHNT and CDR2 FRNRAP. With 0 bases removed from V and 4 bases from J, the gap between germline ends came to 6 bases. This CDR3 spans 14 amino acids. The DNA for the CDR3 is TGTGCTAGTGGTTTGGTAGGGGTCACCGGGGAGCTGTTTTTT. Protein sequence: CASGLVGVTGELFF.

CDR3 in DNA: TGTGCCAGCTCACTTTACCCTCCGGACGGGAGTGAAAAACTGTTTTTT. As protein: CASSLYPPDGSEKLFF. The chain combines TRBV18 with TRBJ1-4; D is unclear. Per the germline V gene, CDR1 is KGHSH and CDR2 is LQKENI. The ends were cut back, 4 bases at V and 7 bases at J, with 19 bases in the middle. This CDR3 is 16 amino acids long. The full variable domain, with the rest looked up from reference TRBV18 and TRBJ1-4, is NAGVMQNPRHLVRRRGQEARLRCSPMKGHSHVYWYRQLPEEGLKFMVYLQKENIIDESGMPKERFSAEFPKEGPSILRIQQVVRGDSAAYFCASSLYPPDGSEKLFFGSGTQLSVL.

The chain uses TRBV28 and TRBJ1-5, with D possibly TRBD1 on 6 matching bases. The CDR3 length is 15 residues. V lost 5 bases, J lost 7 bases, and 18 bases lay in between. CDR1 MDHEN and CDR2 SYDVKM come from the germline V gene. The CDR3 DNA reads as TGTGCCAGCAGTCCCCAGGGGTGGGAGAAACAGCCCCAGCATTTT. This codes for CASSPQGWEKQPQHF.

This clone was seen a few times. The chain is built from TRBV2 and TRBJ1-2; D possibly corresponds to TRBD1 (5 bases). The germline V gene has CDR1 SNHLY and CDR2 FYNNEI. The V end was cut by 7 bases, the J end by 4 bases, with 13 bases between. This CDR3 spans 13 amino acids. The CDR3 sequence is CASKDTGGYGYTF. The CDR3 DNA sequence: TGTGCCAGCAAGGATACCGGGGGCTATGGCTACACCTTC.

This clone was counted a single time. As DNA, the CDR3 is TGTGCCAGCGGATTAGCGGCAACAGATACGCAGTATTTT. This sequence encodes CASGLAATDTQYF. The chain has TRBV7-2 and TRBJ2-3, with a weak D call TRBD2 (6 bases). The V gene lost 8 bases and the J gene lost 3 bases, with 12 bases spanning the gap. Germline V gene data show CDR1 as SGHTA and CDR2 as FQGNSA. The CDR3 sequence is 13 residues long. The whole variable domain, filled in from reference TRBV7-2 and TRBJ2-3, reads GAGVSQSPSNKVTEKGKDVELRCDPISGHTALYWYRQSLGQGLEFLIYFQGNSAPDKSGLPSDRFSAERTGGSVSTLTIQRTQQEDSAVYLCASGLAATDTQYFGPGTRLTVL.

The chain has TRBV6-4 and TRBJ2-2, with 9 bases matching TRBD2. Germline CDR1 reads MRHNA; CDR2 reads SNTAGT. Trimming cost V 2 bases and J 5 bases; bases outside gene matches: 9. The CDR3 covers 17 residues. This chain's CDR3 is CASSDGAGGPETGELFF. DNA for the CDR3: TGTGCCAGCAGTGACGGCGCGGGGGGGCCTGAGACCGGGGAGCTGTTTTTT.

This clone was detected only once. The chain has TRBV9 and TRBJ1-1; D remains ambiguous. The CDR3 consists of 13 residues. From germline, CDR1 is SGDLS and CDR2 YYNGEE. Trimming left V 3 bases short and J 2 bases short, with 8 bases between. The chain's CDR3 is CASSANSNTEAFF. CDR3 nucleotides: TGTGCCAGCAGCGCCAACAGTAACACTGAAGCTTTCTTT. The full variable domain, in which reference TRBV9 and TRBJ1-1 provide the parts outside the CDR3, is DSGVTQTPKHLITATGQRVTLRCSPRSGDLSVYWYQQSLDQGLQFLIQYYNGEERAKGNILERFSAQQFPDLHSELNLSSLELGDSALYFCASSANSNTEAFFGQGTRLTVV.

This clone occurred a few times. The chain employs TRBV28 and TRBJ2-1, with D possibly matching TRBD2 (7 bases). The V gene lost 5 bases and the J gene lost 5 bases, with 13 bases spanning the gap. Germline assignment: CDR1 MDHEN and CDR2 SYDVKM. There are 14 residues in the CDR3. The CDR3 spells CASSQRGGNNEQFF. For the CDR3, the DNA is TGTGCCAGCAGTCAAAGGGGGGGTAACAATGAGCAGTTCTTC.

The table lists this clone with a count of one. The chain is built from TRBV9 and TRBJ1-5, with D possibly being TRBD1 (6 bases). CDR1 SGDLS and CDR2 YYNGEE come from the germline V gene. The CDR3 sequence is 15 residues long. V was trimmed by 1 base and J by 5 bases, leaving 13 bases between them. The CDR3: CASSVWGGPDQPQHF. The DNA of the CDR3 is TGTGCCAGCAGCGTATGGGGGGGGCCGGATCAGCCCCAGCATTTT.